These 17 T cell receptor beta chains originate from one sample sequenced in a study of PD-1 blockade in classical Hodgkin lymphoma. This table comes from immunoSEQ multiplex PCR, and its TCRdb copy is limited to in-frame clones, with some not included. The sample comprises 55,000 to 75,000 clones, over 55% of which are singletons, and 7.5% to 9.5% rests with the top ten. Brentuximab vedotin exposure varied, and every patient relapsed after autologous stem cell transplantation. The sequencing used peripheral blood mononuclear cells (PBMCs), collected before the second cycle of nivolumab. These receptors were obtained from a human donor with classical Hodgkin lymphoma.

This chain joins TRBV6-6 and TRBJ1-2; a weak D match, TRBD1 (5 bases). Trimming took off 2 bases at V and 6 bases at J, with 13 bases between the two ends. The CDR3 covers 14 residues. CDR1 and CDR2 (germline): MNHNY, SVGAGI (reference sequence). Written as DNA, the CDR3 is TGTGCCAGCAGTTACCTCTCAGGGTCAGATGGCTACACCTTC. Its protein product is CASSYLSGSDGYTF.

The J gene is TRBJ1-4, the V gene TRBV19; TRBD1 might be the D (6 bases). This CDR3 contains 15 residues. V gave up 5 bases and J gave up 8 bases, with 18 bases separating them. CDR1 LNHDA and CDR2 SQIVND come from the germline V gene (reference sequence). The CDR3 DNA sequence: TGTGCCAGTAGTTCGGGGCCAGGGGAGAGGGAAAAACTGTTTTTT. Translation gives CASSSGPGEREKLFF. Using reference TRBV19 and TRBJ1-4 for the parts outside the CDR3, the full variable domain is DGGITQSPKYLFRKEGQNVTLSCEQNLNHDAMYWYRQDPGQGLRLIYYSQIVNDFQKGDIAEGYSVSREKKESFPLTVTSAQKNPTAFYLCASSSGPGEREKLFFGSGTQLSVL.

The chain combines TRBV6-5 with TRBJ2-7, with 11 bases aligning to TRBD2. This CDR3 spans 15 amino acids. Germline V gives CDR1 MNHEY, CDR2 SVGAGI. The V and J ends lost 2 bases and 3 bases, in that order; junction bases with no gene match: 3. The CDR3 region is CASSYSSGGDYEQYF. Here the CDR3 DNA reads TGTGCCAGCAGTTACAGTAGCGGGGGGGACTACGAGCAGTACTTC.

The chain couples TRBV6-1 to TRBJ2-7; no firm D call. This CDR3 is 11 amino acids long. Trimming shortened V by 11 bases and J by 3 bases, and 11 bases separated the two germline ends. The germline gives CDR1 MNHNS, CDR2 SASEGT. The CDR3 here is CAHEVVYEQYF. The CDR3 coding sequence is TGTGCCCATGAAGTAGTCTACGAGCAGTACTTC.

CDR3 region: CASSFGTSGFYEQYF. The CDR3 coding sequence is TGCGCCAGCAGCTTCGGCACTAGCGGGTTCTACGAGCAGTACTTC. The chain carries TRBV5-1 and TRBJ2-7; 9 bases line up with TRBD2. The ends lost 2 bases at V and 3 bases at J; junction bases unmatched: 6. This CDR3 is built from 15 residues. Germline lookup yields CDR1 SGHRS and CDR2 YFSETQ.

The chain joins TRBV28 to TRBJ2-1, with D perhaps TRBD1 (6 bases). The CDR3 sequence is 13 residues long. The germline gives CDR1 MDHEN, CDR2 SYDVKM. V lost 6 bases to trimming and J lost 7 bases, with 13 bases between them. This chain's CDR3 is CASSLTGRNEQFF. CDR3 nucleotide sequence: TGTGCCAGCAGCCTGACAGGTAGGAATGAGCAGTTCTTC.

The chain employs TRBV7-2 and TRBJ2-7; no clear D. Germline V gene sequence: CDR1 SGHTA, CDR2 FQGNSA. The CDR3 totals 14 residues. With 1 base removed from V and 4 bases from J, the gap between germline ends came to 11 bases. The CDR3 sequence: CASSLGWASYEQYF. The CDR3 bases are TGTGCCAGCAGCTTAGGATGGGCTAGTTACGAGCAGTACTTC.

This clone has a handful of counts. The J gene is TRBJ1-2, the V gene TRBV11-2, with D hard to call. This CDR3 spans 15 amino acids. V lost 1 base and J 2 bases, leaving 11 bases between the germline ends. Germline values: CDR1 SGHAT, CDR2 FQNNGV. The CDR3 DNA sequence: TGTGCCAGCAGCTTAGTACCCACGGGGAACTATGGCTACACCTTC. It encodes CASSLVPTGNYGYTF.

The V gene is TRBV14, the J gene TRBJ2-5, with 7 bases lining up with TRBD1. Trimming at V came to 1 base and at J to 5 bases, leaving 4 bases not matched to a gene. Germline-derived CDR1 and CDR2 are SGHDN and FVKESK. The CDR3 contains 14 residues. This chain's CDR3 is CASSQGQGFETQYF. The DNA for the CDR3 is TGTGCCAGCAGCCAAGGACAGGGTTTCGAGACCCAGTACTTC. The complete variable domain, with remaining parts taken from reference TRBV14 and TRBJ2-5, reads EAGVTQFPSHSVIEKGQTVTLRCDPISGHDNLYWYRRVMGKEIKFLLHFVKESKQDESGMPNNRFLAERTGGTYSTLKVQPAELEDSGVYFCASSQGQGFETQYFGPGTRLLVL.

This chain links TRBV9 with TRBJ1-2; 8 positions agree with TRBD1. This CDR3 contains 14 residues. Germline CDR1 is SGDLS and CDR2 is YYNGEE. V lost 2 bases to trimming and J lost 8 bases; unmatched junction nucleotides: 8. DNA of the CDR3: TGTGCCAGCAGCGTCGGAGAGACAGGGGAGGGCTACACCTTC. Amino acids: CASSVGETGEGYTF.

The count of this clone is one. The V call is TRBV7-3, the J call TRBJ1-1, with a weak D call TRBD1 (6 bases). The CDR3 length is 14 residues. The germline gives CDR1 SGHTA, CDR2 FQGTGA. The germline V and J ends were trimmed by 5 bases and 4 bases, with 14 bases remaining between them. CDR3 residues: CASSPGGGGTEAFF. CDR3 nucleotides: TGTGCCAGCAGCCCGGGGGGGGGCGGCACTGAAGCTTTCTTT. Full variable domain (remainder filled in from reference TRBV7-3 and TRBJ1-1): GAGVSQTPSNKVTEKGKYVELRCDPISGHTALYWYRQSLGQGPEFLIYFQGTGAADDSGLPNDRFFAVRPEGSVSTLKIQRTERGDSAVYLCASSPGGGGTEAFFGQGTRLTVV.

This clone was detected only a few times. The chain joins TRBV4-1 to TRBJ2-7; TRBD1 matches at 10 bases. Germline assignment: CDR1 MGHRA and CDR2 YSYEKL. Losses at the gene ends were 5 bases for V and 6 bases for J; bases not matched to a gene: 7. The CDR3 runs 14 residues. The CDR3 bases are TGCGCCAGCAGCTTAGACAGGGGGCGATTCGAGCAGTACTTC. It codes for CASSLDRGRFEQYF.

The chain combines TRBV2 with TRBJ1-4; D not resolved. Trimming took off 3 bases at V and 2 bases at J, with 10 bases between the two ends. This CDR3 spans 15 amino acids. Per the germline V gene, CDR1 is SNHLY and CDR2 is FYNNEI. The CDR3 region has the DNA TGTGCCAGCAGTGAGGAGGGTCTCACTAATGAAAAACTGTTTTTT. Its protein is CASSEEGLTNEKLFF. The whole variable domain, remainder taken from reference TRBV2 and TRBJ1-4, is EPEVTQTPSHQVTQMGQEVILRCVPISNHLYFYWYRQILGQKVEFLVSFYNNEISEKSEIFDDQFSVERPDGSNFTLKIRSTKLEDSAMYFCASSEEGLTNEKLFFGSGTQLSVL.

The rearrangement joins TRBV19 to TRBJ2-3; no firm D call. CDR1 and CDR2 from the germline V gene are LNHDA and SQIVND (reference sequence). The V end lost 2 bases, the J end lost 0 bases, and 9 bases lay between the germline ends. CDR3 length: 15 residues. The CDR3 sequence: CASSIRGYSTDTQYF. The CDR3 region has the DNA TGTGCCAGTAGTATAAGAGGATATAGCACAGATACGCAGTATTTT. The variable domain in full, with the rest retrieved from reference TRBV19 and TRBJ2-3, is DGGITQSPKYLFRKEGQNVTLSCEQNLNHDAMYWYRQDPGQGLRLIYYSQIVNDFQKGDIAEGYSVSREKKESFPLTVTSAQKNPTAFYLCASSIRGYSTDTQYFGPGTRLTVL.

Here the CDR3 reads CAWSAGLHTDTQYF. The CDR3 DNA reads TGTGCCTGGAGCGCGGGACTACACACAGATACGCAGTATTTT. The chain joins TRBV30 to TRBJ2-3; 7 bases match TRBD2. Unmatched junction bases numbered 5, after V lost 3 bases and J lost 2 bases. The CDR3 spans 14 residues. Germline lookup yields CDR1 GTSNPN and CDR2 SVGIG (reference sequence).

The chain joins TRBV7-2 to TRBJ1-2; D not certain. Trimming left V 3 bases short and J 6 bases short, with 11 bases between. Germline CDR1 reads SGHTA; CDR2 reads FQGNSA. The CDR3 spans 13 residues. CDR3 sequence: CASSFGPANGYTF. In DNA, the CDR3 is TGTGCCAGCAGCTTCGGGCCCGCTAATGGCTACACCTTC.

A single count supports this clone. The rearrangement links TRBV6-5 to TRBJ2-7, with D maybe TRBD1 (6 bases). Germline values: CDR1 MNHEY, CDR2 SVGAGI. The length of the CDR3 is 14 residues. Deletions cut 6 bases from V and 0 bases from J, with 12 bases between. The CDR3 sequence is CASSPIGGSYEQYF. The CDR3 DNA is TGTGCCAGCAGCCCAATAGGGGGCTCCTACGAGCAGTACTTC.